The T cell receptor (beta chain) under discussion was sequenced for a study of PD-L1 blockade in urothelial cancer. Study-level background: Researchers found blood samples held a median of 141,255 T cells.

Repertoires were generated with immunoSEQ multiplex PCR, while TCRdb's copy carries only in-frame clones and drops some. Of about 74,000 clones in the sample, around 90% are singletons; the top ten hold around 4.8%. The sample's time point: pretreatment peripheral blood. The study collected 1 to 8 samples per patient, pretreatment and on-treatment. Germline V CDR1 and CDR2: SGHDN, FVKESK. The CDR3 length is 15 residues. V dropped 4 bases and J dropped 0 bases, with 11 bases sitting between them. The specimen comprised PBMCs, sampled around atezolizumab (anti-PD-L1) treatment. The J gene is TRBJ2-3, the V gene TRBV14; possible D gene TRBD2, 6 bases. The clonotype comes from a man in his sixties or seventies with urothelial cancer. This CDR3 is CASSLFGGSTDTQYF. As DNA, the CDR3 is TGTGCCAGCAGCCTGTTCGGGGGTAGCACAGATACGCAGTATTTT.